These 7 T cell receptor beta chains originate from one sample sequenced in a study of Ad26.COV2.S vaccination and SARS-CoV-2 variants. Treatment specified: about 20 received Ad26.COV2.S at low or high dose, single or two shots; about 5 received placebo; per-sample allocation not given. Specimen acquisition occurred on day 63 following the initial vaccine or placebo injection. Assay: immunoSEQ multiplex PCR; the TCRdb copy retains only in-frame clones and omits some. The sample carries 430,000 or so clones, 89% recorded once. The source was peripheral blood, collected in a trial of Ad26.COV2.S vaccine versus placebo. The receptors come from a person between 18 and 65 years old who received the Ad26.COV2.S COVID-19 vaccine or a placebo.

The gene calls are TRBV14 and TRBJ2-3; D is unresolved. Germline CDR1 reads SGHDN; CDR2 reads FVKESK. Trimming took off 4 bases at V and 6 bases at J, with 14 bases between the two ends. CDR3 length: 14 amino acids. The CDR3 is CASSPRTLWDTQYF. The CDR3 DNA reads as TGTGCCAGCAGCCCCCGGACCCTTTGGGATACGCAGTATTTT.

The V call is TRBV6-6, the J call TRBJ1-5; possibly TRBD1 for D (6 bases). Germline lookup yields CDR1 MNHNY and CDR2 SVGAGI (reference sequence). V was cut by 6 bases and J by 1 base, with 13 bases left in between. CDR3 length: 15 residues. The CDR3 DNA sequence: TGTGCCAGCAGCCGAGGACAGATGAGCAATCAGCCCCAGCATTTT. Protein product: CASSRGQMSNQPQHF.

This clone was found once. The rearrangement uses TRBV5-1 and TRBJ2-3, with 10 bases that match TRBD2. The ends lost 3 bases at V and 0 bases at J; junction bases unmatched: 4. The germline V gene has CDR1 SGHRS and CDR2 YFSETQ. This CDR3 has 16 residues. CDR3 DNA sequence: TGCGCCAGCAGCTCACGGACTAGCGGAAGCACAGATACGCAGTATTTT. Translation gives CASSSRTSGSTDTQYF. The variable domain in full, with the rest retrieved from reference TRBV5-1 and TRBJ2-3, is KAGVTQTPRYLIKTRGQQVTLSCSPISGHRSVSWYQQTPGQGLQFLFEYFSETQRNKGNFPGRFSGRQFSNSRSEMNVSTLELGDSALYLCASSSRTSGSTDTQYFGPGTRLTVL.

The rearrangement joins TRBV7-3 to TRBJ2-3; 8 bases match TRBD1. The CDR3 length is 15 residues. Per germline, CDR1 SGHTA and CDR2 FQGTGA. The junction had 5 bases not matched to a gene; V was cut back by 5 bases and J by 1 base. CDR3 loop: CASSPDRGGTDTQYF. The DNA for the CDR3 is TGTGCCAGCAGCCCAGACAGGGGTGGCACAGATACGCAGTATTTT.

The V gene is TRBV7-2, the J gene TRBJ1-6; D might be TRBD1 (6 bases). Germline V gene data show CDR1 as SGHTA and CDR2 as FQGNSA. The CDR3 totals 17 residues. V was shortened by 2 bases and J by 7 bases, with 18 bases between the two germline ends. The CDR3 protein is CASSLFLRGAVNSPLHF. The CDR3 nucleotides are TGTGCCAGCAGCTTATTCCTACGGGGGGCTGTGAATTCACCCCTCCACTTT.

This chain connects TRBV2 to TRBJ2-2, with D maybe TRBD2 (6 bases). This CDR3 contains 16 residues. CDR1 and CDR2 (germline): SNHLY, FYNNEI. V lost 6 bases and J 3 bases, leaving 17 bases between the germline ends. The CDR3 spells CASRKRVGRYTGELFF. CDR3 nucleotides: TGTGCCAGCAGGAAAAGGGTGGGGAGGTACACCGGGGAGCTGTTTTTT.

The chain links TRBV2 to TRBJ2-5; D uncertain. The CDR3 covers 12 residues. Trimming removed 7 bases at V and 4 bases at J, with 10 bases between. CDR1 is SNHLY and CDR2 is FYNNEI in the germline V gene. CDR3 in DNA: TGTGCCAGCACTCACTACCTAGAGACCCAGTACTTC. It codes for CASTHYLETQYF.